This T cell receptor (beta chain) derives from a study of blood T cell repertoires in COVID-19. As for the study in general: Samples of COVID-19 (acute and convalescent) were obtained from the United States, Italy and Spain.

In assigning cohorts, the study relied on participant-reported clinical history. Someone with COVID-19 had been met by exposed participants within 2 weeks before study entry. This CDR3 spans 19 amino acids. The trim removed 2 bases at V and 7 bases at J, leaving 23 bases unmatched. Germline-derived CDR1 and CDR2 are GTSNPN and SVGIG (reference sequence). In the original analysis: Reference gene primer amplification gave nucleated cell count estimates. The method was immunoSEQ multiplex PCR; TCRdb's version includes in-frame clones alone and lacks a portion of them. The DNA was the basis for D and trimming; V, J and clone size are from that table. The sample has 350,000 to 400,000 clones, about nine tenths seen once.

The receptor's source is a middle-aged woman who had been exposed to COVID-19. Sequences were obtained from PBMCs or T cells enriched from blood (not recorded which). The chain carries TRBV30 and TRBJ1-5; 7 nucleotides match TRBD1. The CDR3 region has the DNA TGTGCCTGGAGTCCGTCGACAGGGTCTAAGGTGGGGTGGAAACAGCCCCAGCATTTT. Translating gives CAWSPSTGSKVGWKQPQHF.